One T cell receptor (beta chain) is described in this entry. Libraries were prepared by immunoSEQ multiplex PCR; TCRdb keeps only in-frame clonotypes and omits some of them. Here the sample spans tens of thousands of clones, approximately 80% being singletons. This sample is drawn from a study of blood T cell repertoires in COVID-19. V was pared by 4 bases and J by 1 base, with 13 bases between. The V gene's germline CDR1 is MNHNY and CDR2 SVGAGI (reference sequence). The length of the CDR3 is 15 residues. V is TRBV6-6 and J is TRBJ2-5; D might be TRBD1 (5 bases). The sequence was obtained from a man between 60 and 70 years old with active or convalescent COVID-19. The specimen sequenced was peripheral blood. The CDR3 DNA follows: TGTGCCAGCAGTTCTCCGACAGCCCCCCAAGAGACCCAGTACTTC. Protein sequence: CASSSPTAPQETQYF.